This T cell receptor beta chain stems from a study of blood T cell repertoires in COVID-19. Study summary: Sources were T cells, B-cell-depleted T cells, or PBMCs; the material itself was cDNA or gDNA.

The Seattle patients joined while their infection was active and were tracked longitudinally afterward. Per the authors' pipeline: Amplified reference gene primers provided the basis for estimating nucleated cell counts. Using immunoSEQ multiplex PCR, the repertoire was profiled, and TCRdb retains in-frame clones only, with some absent. V, J and clone size derive from that table, while D and trimming were established from the DNA sequence. The sample records 150,000 to 200,000 clones, 79% being singletons. Germline CDR1 reads SGHKS; CDR2 reads YYEKEE (reference sequence). Trimming cost V 4 bases and J 3 bases, with 16 bases left between them. The CDR3 spans 16 residues.

This TCR was sampled from a woman aged 40 to 50 with COVID-19, enrolled during active disease. This chain uses TRBV5-5 with TRBJ2-2, with a tentative D call TRBD2 (6 bases). The sequencing sample was made of peripheral blood. The CDR3 spells CASSPVAGTYTGELFF. The CDR3 DNA reads TGTGCCAGCAGCCCGGTGGCGGGGACTTACACCGGGGAGCTGTTTTTT.